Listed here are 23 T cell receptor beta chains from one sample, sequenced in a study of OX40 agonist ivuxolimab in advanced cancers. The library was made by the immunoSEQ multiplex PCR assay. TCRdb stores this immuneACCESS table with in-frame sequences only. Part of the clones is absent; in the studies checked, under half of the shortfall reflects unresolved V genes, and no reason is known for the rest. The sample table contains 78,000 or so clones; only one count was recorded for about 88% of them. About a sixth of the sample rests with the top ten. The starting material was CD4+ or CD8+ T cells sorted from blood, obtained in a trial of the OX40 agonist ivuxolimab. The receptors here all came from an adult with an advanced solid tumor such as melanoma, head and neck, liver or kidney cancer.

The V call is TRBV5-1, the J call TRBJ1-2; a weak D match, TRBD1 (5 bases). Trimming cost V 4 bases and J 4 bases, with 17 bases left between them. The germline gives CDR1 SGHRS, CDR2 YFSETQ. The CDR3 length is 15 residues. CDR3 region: CASSLAGLSFYGYTF. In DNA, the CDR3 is TGCGCCAGCAGCCTCGCGGGACTATCATTCTATGGCTACACCTTC.

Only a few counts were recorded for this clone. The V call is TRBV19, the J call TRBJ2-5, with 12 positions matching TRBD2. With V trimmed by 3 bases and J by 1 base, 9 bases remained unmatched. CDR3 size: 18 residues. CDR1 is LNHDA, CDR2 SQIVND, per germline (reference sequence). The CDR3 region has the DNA TGTGCCAGTAGTATGGGGCCGACTAGCGGGAGCCTCCAAGAGACCCAGTACTTC. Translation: CASSMGPTSGSLQETQYF. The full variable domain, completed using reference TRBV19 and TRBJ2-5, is DGGITQSPKYLFRKEGQNVTLSCEQNLNHDAMYWYRQDPGQGLRLIYYSQIVNDFQKGDIAEGYSVSREKKESFPLTVTSAQKNPTAFYLCASSMGPTSGSLQETQYFGPGTRLLVL.

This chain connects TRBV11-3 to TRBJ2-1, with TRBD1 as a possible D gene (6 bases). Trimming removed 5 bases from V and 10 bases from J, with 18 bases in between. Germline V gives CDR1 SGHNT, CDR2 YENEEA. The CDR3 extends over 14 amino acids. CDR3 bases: TGTGCCAGCAGCCCCTCTACAGGGTTGAGGGAGCAGTTCTTC. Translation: CASSPSTGLREQFF. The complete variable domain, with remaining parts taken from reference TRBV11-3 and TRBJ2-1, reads EAGVVQSPRYKIIEKKQPVAFWCNPISGHNTLYWYLQNLGQGPELLIRYENEEAVDDSQLPKDRFSAERLKGVDSTLKIQPAELGDSAVYLCASSPSTGLREQFFGPGTRLTVL.

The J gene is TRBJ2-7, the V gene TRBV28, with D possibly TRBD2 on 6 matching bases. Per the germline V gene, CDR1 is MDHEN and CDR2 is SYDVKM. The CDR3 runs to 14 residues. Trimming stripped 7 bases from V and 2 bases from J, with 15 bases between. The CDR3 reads CASKAGGQTYEQYF. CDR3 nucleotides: TGTGCCAGCAAGGCAGGAGGGCAAACCTACGAGCAGTACTTC. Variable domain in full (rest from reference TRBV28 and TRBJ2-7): DVKVTQSSRYLVKRTGEKVFLECVQDMDHENMFWYRQDPGLGLRLIYFSYDVKMKEKGDIPEGYSVSREKKERFSLILESASTNQTSMYLCASKAGGQTYEQYFGPGTRLTVT.

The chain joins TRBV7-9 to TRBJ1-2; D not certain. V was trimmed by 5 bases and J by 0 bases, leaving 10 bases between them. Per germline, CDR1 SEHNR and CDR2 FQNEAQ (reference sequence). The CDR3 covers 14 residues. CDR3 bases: TGTGCCAGCAGCCTCGGGGTATCTAACTATGGCTACACCTTC. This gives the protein CASSLGVSNYGYTF.

The CDR3 protein is CASSFSSGAYNEQFF. DNA of the CDR3: TGTGCCAGCAGCTTCTCTAGCGGGGCCTACAATGAGCAGTTCTTC. The chain couples TRBV7-2 to TRBJ2-1, with TRBD2 matching 9 bases. CDR1 SGHTA and CDR2 FQGNSA come from the germline V gene. J was trimmed by 2 bases and V by 3 bases; bases with no gene match: 2. There are 15 residues in the CDR3.

Here the CDR3 DNA reads TGTGCCAGCAGCTTAGGGCCAGTGCAGCCCCAGCATTTT. Amino acids: CASSLGPVQPQHF. The chain combines TRBV7-9 with TRBJ1-5; D gene uncertain. The V gene lost 1 base and the J gene lost 7 bases, with 8 bases spanning the gap. The germline CDR1 and CDR2 sequences are SEHNR and FQNEAQ (reference sequence). The CDR3 extends over 13 amino acids.

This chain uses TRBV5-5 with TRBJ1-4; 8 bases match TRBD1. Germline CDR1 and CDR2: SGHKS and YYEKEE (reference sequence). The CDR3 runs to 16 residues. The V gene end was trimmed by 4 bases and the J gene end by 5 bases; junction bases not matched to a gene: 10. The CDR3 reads CASSPGTGPTNEKLFF. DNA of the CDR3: TGTGCCAGCAGCCCCGGGACAGGACCCACAAATGAAAAACTGTTTTTT.

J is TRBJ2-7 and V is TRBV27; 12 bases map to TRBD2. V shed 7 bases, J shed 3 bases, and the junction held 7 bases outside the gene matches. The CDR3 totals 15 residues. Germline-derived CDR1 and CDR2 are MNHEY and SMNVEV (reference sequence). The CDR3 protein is CASTDWTSGNYEQYF. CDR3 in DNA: TGTGCCAGCACTGACTGGACTAGCGGGAACTACGAGCAGTACTTC.

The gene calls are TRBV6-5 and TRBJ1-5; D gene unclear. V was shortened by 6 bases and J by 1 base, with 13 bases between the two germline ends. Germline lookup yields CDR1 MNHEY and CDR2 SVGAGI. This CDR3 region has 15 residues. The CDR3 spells CASRPPGPSNQPQHF. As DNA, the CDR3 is TGTGCCAGCAGGCCACCCGGGCCCAGCAATCAGCCCCAGCATTTT.

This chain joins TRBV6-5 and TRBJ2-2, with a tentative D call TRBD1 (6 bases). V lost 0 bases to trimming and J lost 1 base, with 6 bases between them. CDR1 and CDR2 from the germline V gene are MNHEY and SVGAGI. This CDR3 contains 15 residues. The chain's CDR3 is CASSYSGQNTGELFF. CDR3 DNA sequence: TGTGCCAGCAGTTACTCGGGACAGAACACCGGGGAGCTGTTTTTT.

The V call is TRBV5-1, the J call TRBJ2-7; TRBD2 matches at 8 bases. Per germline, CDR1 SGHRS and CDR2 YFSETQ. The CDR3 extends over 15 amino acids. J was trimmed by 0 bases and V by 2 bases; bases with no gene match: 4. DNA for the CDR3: TGCGCCAGCAGCTTCGGGAGGGCCCCCTCCTACGAGCAGTACTTC. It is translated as CASSFGRAPSYEQYF.

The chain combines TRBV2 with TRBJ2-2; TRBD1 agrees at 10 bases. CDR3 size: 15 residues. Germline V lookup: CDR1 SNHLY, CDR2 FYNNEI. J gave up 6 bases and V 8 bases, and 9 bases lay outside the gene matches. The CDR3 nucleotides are TGTGCCAGCTCGACCGGGACAGGGGTAGCCGGGGAGCTGTTTTTT. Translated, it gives CASSTGTGVAGELFF.

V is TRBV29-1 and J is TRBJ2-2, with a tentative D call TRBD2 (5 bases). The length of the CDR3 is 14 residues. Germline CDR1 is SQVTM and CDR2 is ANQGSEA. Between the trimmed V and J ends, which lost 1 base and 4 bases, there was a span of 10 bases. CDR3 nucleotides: TGCAGCGTTGAAGGAGGGATAGGCACCGGGGAGCTGTTTTTT. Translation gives CSVEGGIGTGELFF.

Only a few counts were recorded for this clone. CDR3 sequence: CATSGANTGELFF. The CDR3 DNA is TGTGCCACTTCGGGTGCGAACACCGGGGAGCTGTTTTTT. The chain uses TRBV6-6 and TRBJ2-2; D remains unclear. The CDR3 is 13 residues long. V shed 10 bases and J shed 0 bases, with 9 bases lying between them. Germline V CDR1 and CDR2: MNHNY, SVGAGI (reference sequence).

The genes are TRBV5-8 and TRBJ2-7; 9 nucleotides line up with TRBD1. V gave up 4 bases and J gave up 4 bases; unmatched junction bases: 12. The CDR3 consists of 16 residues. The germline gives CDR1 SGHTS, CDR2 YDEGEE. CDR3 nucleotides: TGTGCCAGCAGCCCACCCCCGGGACAGGGTCAGTACGAGCAGTACTTC. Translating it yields CASSPPPGQGQYEQYF.

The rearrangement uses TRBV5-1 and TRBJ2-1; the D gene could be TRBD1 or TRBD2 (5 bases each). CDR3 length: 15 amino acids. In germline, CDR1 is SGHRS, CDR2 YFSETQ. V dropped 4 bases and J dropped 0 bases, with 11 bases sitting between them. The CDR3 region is CASSPGTISYNEQFF. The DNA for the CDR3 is TGCGCCAGCAGCCCCGGGACCATCTCCTACAATGAGCAGTTCTTC.

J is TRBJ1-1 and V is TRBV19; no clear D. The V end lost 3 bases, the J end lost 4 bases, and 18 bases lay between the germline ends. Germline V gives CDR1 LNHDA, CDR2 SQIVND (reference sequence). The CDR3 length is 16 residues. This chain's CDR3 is CASSISPGGRATEAFF. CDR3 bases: TGTGCCAGTAGTATCAGCCCGGGAGGGAGGGCCACTGAAGCTTTCTTT.

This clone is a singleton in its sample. CDR3 residues: CASSLSPGEPQHF. CDR3 sequence (DNA): TGCGCCAGCAGCTTGTCCCCGGGAGAGCCCCAGCATTTT. The chain combines TRBV5-1 with TRBJ1-5; no clear D gene. CDR1 SGHRS and CDR2 YFSETQ come from the germline V gene. Deletions cut 1 base from V and 8 bases from J, with 10 bases between. This CDR3 region has 13 residues.

The CDR3, as DNA: TGTGCCAGCAGCTTGGACAGGGTTTCCTATGGCTACACCTTC. Translated, it gives CASSLDRVSYGYTF. The chain carries TRBV7-2 and TRBJ1-2; 8 nucleotides match TRBD1. Germline V gene data show CDR1 as SGHTA and CDR2 as FQGNSA. The CDR3 loop spans 14 amino acids. After removal of 3 bases from V and 4 bases from J, the junction contained 4 bases not matched to a gene.

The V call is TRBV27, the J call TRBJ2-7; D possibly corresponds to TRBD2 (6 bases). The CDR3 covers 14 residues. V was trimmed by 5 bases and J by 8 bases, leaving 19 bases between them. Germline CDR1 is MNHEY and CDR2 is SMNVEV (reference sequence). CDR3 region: CASSEYAAGYKQYF. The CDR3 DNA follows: TGTGCCAGCAGTGAGTACGCGGCGGGGTACAAGCAGTACTTC.

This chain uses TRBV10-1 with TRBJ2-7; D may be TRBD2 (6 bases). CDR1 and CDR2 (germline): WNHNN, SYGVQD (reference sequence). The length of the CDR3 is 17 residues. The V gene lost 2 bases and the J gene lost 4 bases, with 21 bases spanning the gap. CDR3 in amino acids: CASSERVGSSDPYEQYF. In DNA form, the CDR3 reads TGCGCCAGCAGTGAGCGGGTTGGGTCTAGCGACCCATACGAGCAGTACTTC.

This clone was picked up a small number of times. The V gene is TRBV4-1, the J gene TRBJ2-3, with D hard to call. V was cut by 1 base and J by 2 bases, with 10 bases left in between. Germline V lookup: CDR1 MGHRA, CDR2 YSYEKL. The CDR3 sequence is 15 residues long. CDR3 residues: CASSQGQVPTDTQYF. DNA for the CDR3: TGCGCCAGCAGCCAAGGCCAAGTACCCACAGATACGCAGTATTTT.